Each of the 11 T cell receptor beta chains below was sequenced from the same sample in a study of early T cells in non-severe SARS-CoV-2 infection. TCRdb reprocessed the 5' RACE reads with MiXCR, giving one entry per CDR3 protein. The sample contains 55,000 to 75,000 distinct CDR3 sequences, approximately 6.1% of which appear only once. The input for sequencing was whole blood, taken at baseline. All receptors derive from an adult who was a healthcare worker with PCR-confirmed SARS-CoV-2 infection or an uninfected control (not recorded which).

This clonotype turned up a few times. V is TRBV7-9 and J is TRBJ1-1; TRBD1 agrees at 11 bases. There are 17 residues in the CDR3. Germline assignment: CDR1 SEHNR and CDR2 FQNEAQ (reference sequence). Trimming took 5 bases from V and 4 from J; bases not matched to a gene: 12. CDR3 sequence (DNA): TGTGCCAGCAGCCCCCCGGGACAGGGGGTGAGGGGCACTGAAGCTTTCTTT. The encoded protein is CASSPPGQGVRGTEAFF.

This chain uses TRBV27 with TRBJ1-1; D is perhaps TRBD1 (6 bases). CDR1 MNHEY and CDR2 SMNVEV come from the germline V gene (reference sequence). Trimming shortened V by 8 bases and J by 1 base, and 14 bases separated the two germline ends. The CDR3 covers 14 residues. The DNA for the CDR3 is TGTGCCAGCCTCTTAGACAGGACGAACACTGAAGCTTTCTTT. Encoded protein: CASLLDRTNTEAFF.

This clonotype was recorded a few times. The chain is built from TRBV7-9 and TRBJ2-7; possibly TRBD1 for D (5 bases). The CDR3 is 15 amino acids. Trimming removed 5 bases from V and 0 bases from J, with 14 bases in between. Per germline, CDR1 SEHNR and CDR2 FQNEAQ (reference sequence). CDR3 protein: CASSTTVFSSYEQYF. CDR3 DNA: TGTGCCAGCAGCACGACAGTTTTTAGCTCCTACGAGCAGTACTTC.

This clonotype has at least ten counts. The gene calls are TRBV11-2 and TRBJ2-3; 12 bases fit TRBD2. CDR1 and CDR2 from the germline V gene are SGHAT and FQNNGV. V was pared by 5 bases and J by 4 bases, with 7 bases of the junction left unmatched. The CDR3 runs to 16 residues. CDR3 sequence reads: CASSPPTSGSPDTQYF. The CDR3 DNA reads as TGTGCCAGCAGCCCCCCGACTAGCGGGAGTCCAGATACGCAGTATTTT.

There are many counts of this clonotype. The V call is TRBV20-1, the J call TRBJ1-2, with 9 bases that match TRBD1. The V gene's germline CDR1 is DFQATT and CDR2 SNEGSKA (reference sequence). The length of the CDR3 is 12 residues. In DNA, the CDR3 is TGCAGCCGAACAGGGGGCAACTATGGCTACACCTTC. This codes for CSRTGGNYGYTF.

In its sample, this clonotype was seen a few times. The V call is TRBV9, the J call TRBJ2-1, with D unresolved. Germline V gene lookup returns CDR1 SGDLS and CDR2 YYNGEE. V lost 0 bases to trimming and J lost 4 bases, with 20 bases between them. CDR3 size: 18 residues. CDR3 in amino acids: CASSVVLEWGSGYNEQFF. For the CDR3, the DNA is TGTGCCAGCAGCGTAGTTCTCGAATGGGGAAGTGGATACAATGAGCAGTTCTTC.

This clonotype occurred many times. The J gene is TRBJ1-4, the V gene TRBV7-8; D is possibly TRBD1 (5 bases). The CDR3 sequence is 15 residues long. The V gene lost 1 base and the J gene lost 6 bases, with 12 bases spanning the gap. Germline V CDR1 and CDR2: SGHVS, FQNEAQ. The CDR3, as DNA: TGTGCCAGCAGCTTAGGGCAGGGCCAATATGAAAAACTGTTTTTT. It translates to CASSLGQGQYEKLFF.

The chain has TRBV5-1 and TRBJ2-3, with 8 positions matching TRBD2. The CDR3 totals 18 residues. V shed 4 bases and J 0 bases; nucleotides not matched to a gene: 13. CDR1 is SGHRS and CDR2 is YFSETQ in the germline V gene. In DNA, the CDR3 is TGCGCCAGCAGCACCGGACTAGCCGCCAGTCCTAGCACAGATACGCAGTATTTT. Translated, it gives CASSTGLAASPSTDTQYF.

This clonotype has only a few counts. The V and J genes are TRBV5-1 and TRBJ2-7; D not certain. CDR1 is SGHRS, CDR2 YFSETQ, per germline. V gave up 0 bases and J gave up 2 bases, with 15 bases separating them. The CDR3 is 16 residues long. The CDR3 sequence is CASSLGHLDGAYEQYF. For the CDR3, the DNA is TGCGCCAGCAGCTTGGGACACCTGGATGGCGCCTACGAGCAGTACTTC.

This clonotype was found many times. The chain couples TRBV7-2 to TRBJ1-5; possible D gene TRBD1, 5 bases. V lost 5 bases, J lost 1 base, and 12 bases lay in between. Germline V gene data show CDR1 as SGHTA and CDR2 as FQGNSA. The CDR3 extends over 15 amino acids. The CDR3 bases are TGTGCCAGCAGCCTAACCCGACAGAGCAATCAGCCCCAGCATTTT. This encodes CASSLTRQSNQPQHF.

The sample holds many counts of this clonotype. This chain joins TRBV18 and TRBJ2-1; D gene unclear. Trimming pared 3 bases from V and 5 bases from J, leaving 8 bases between. CDR1 and CDR2 from the germline V gene are KGHSH and LQKENI. The CDR3 extends over 13 amino acids. The DNA for the CDR3 is TGTGCCAGCTCACCTCAGACCGACAATGAGCAGTTCTTC. Protein product: CASSPQTDNEQFF.